This TCR beta chain was documented in a study of T cells expressing NK-cell markers. In the study overall: Sorted T-cell subsets CD3+CD56+NKG2C+, CD3+CD56+NKG2C- and CD3+CD56-NKG2C+ were TCR beta-sequenced. Serological testing identified seven of the eight sequenced donors as HCMV-seropositive and one as seronegative.

This CDR3 has 14 amino acids. CDR1 and CDR2 (germline): SGHRS, YFSETQ. The authors made TCR beta cDNA libraries by 5'RACE template switching. This switching added a universal primer site and UMIs. TCRdb re-called the 5' RACE reads and shows each CDR3 protein once, DNA omitted. In total, the table holds a few hundred thousand distinct CDR3 sequences. The chain joins TRBV5-1 to TRBJ1-4. Material: blood T cells: a sorted CD56 or NKG2C T cell subset, CD4+ or CD8+ T cells, or bulk PBMC T cells (not recorded which). This receptor was taken from a man aged 18 to 69 in good health. CDR3 sequence: CASSLGPSNEKLFF.